The 6 T cell receptor beta chains below all came from one sample that was sequenced in a study of CD8+CD57+ T cells in acquired aplastic anemia. Previously, flow cytometry had revealed CD8+CD57+ cell expansion in the patients chosen for sequencing. Investigators profiled TCR beta VDJ and CDR3 from genomic DNA template. TCRdb itself ran the reads through MiXCR, one entry per CDR3 protein. The repertoire has 150,000 to 200,000 distinct CDR3 sequences, roughly 48% of them found once; the top ten carry 1.1%. Sequences were obtained from sorted CD4+, CD8+, or CD8+CD57+ T cells (not recorded which) from PBMCs. The receptors stem from a human donor with aplastic anemia.

This clonotype occurred a few times. The CDR3 nucleotides read TGCGCCAGCAGCCAGGGGGGGGGGCTCTATGGCTACACCTTC. As protein: CASSQGGGLYGYTF. This rearrangement joins TRBV4-1 to TRBJ1-2; D perhaps matches TRBD1 (6 bases). V was trimmed by 3 bases and J by 4 bases, leaving 12 bases between them. Per the germline V gene, CDR1 is MGHRA and CDR2 is YSYEKL. This CDR3 comprises 14 residues.

This clonotype was picked up many times. The V call is TRBV6-1, the J call TRBJ2-7, with 7 bases aligning to TRBD1. This CDR3 contains 15 residues. Germline CDR1 and CDR2: MNHNS and SASEGT. After removal of 8 bases from V and 3 bases from J, the junction contained 13 bases not matched to a gene. The CDR3 is CASSKTGVWNYEQYF. In DNA form, the CDR3 reads TGTGCCAGCTCGAAAACAGGGGTTTGGAACTACGAGCAGTACTTC.

The chain links TRBV28 to TRBJ1-1; D might be TRBD1 (5 bases). Trimming took off 6 bases at V and 7 bases at J, with 12 bases between the two ends. There are 12 residues in the CDR3. CDR1 and CDR2 (germline): MDHEN, SYDVKM. The CDR3 coding sequence is TGTGCCAGCAGGGCGGGACGGTTTGAAGCTTTCTTT. It specifies CASRAGRFEAFF.

At least ten counts were recorded for this clonotype. The CDR3 coding sequence is TGTGCCAGCAGCAGGACAGGGGATAGCTCCTATAATTCACCCCTCCACTTT. Its protein product is CASSRTGDSSYNSPLHF. The chain employs TRBV9 and TRBJ1-6, with TRBD1 matching over 9 bases. Trimming cost V 4 bases and J 0 bases; bases outside gene matches: 5. There are 17 residues in the CDR3. Germline V gives CDR1 SGDLS, CDR2 YYNGEE.

For this clonotype: This sequence may be a read error, since a much larger clone differs from it by one base. The genes are TRBV11-2 and TRBJ1-2; TRBD1 matches 7 bases. The CDR3 is 16 amino acids. Germline CDR1 SGHAT, CDR2 FQNNGV. Here the CDR3 DNA reads TGTGCCAGCACTTTGGGGACAGCGCTCCTAAGCTATGGCTGCACCTTC. Translating gives CASTLGTALLSYGCTF.

This clonotype was seen repeatedly, ten times or more. The chain recombines TRBV2 with TRBJ1-5; a possible D gene is TRBD1 (6 bases). Trimming stripped 4 bases from V and 6 bases from J, with 16 bases between. Germline CDR1 SNHLY, CDR2 FYNNEI. The CDR3 loop spans 15 amino acids. CDR3 DNA: TGTGCCAGCAGTGCTCAAACAGGGTTCGGTCAGCCCCAGCATTTT. Translating gives CASSAQTGFGQPQHF.